A single sample is the source of the 26 T cell receptor beta chains below, sequenced in a study of blood T cell repertoires in COVID-19. Generated by immunoSEQ multiplex PCR, the TCRdb table keeps only in-frame clones and is missing some. The sample has some 120,000 clones, over 85% seen once. The specimen was peripheral blood. The receptors were sampled from a man aged 50 to 59 with active COVID-19.

V and J are TRBV6-5 and TRBJ1-1; weak D call: TRBD1 (6 bases). Germline loops: CDR1 MNHEY, CDR2 SVGAGI. V was cut by 2 bases and J by 4 bases, with 8 bases left in between. This CDR3 is 13 amino acids long. The CDR3 spells CASSYHRATEAFF. Here the CDR3 DNA reads TGTGCCAGCAGTTACCACAGGGCCACTGAAGCTTTCTTT.

This clone was seen just once. Distinct nucleotide sequences in the sample also encode this CDR3. This rearrangement joins TRBV19 to TRBJ1-6; 7 nucleotides line up with TRBD1. The CDR3 covers 15 residues. J was trimmed by 7 bases and V by 5 bases; bases with no gene match: 8. The V gene's germline CDR1 is LNHDA and CDR2 SQIVND (reference sequence). The CDR3 sequence is CASSSGDRGNSPLHF. The CDR3 DNA follows: TGTGCCAGTAGTTCAGGGGACAGAGGAAATTCACCCCTCCACTTT. Combining the CDR3 with reference TRBV19 and TRBJ1-6 gives the whole variable domain DGGITQSPKYLFRKEGQNVTLSCEQNLNHDAMYWYRQDPGQGLRLIYYSQIVNDFQKGDIAEGYSVSREKKESFPLTVTSAQKNPTAFYLCASSSGDRGNSPLHFGNGTRLTVT.

The chain links TRBV27 to TRBJ2-2, with TRBD1 identical over 8 bases. V lost 8 bases to trimming and J lost 4 bases; unmatched junction nucleotides: 9. Germline CDR1 MNHEY, CDR2 SMNVEV (reference sequence). The CDR3 has 15 amino acids. The CDR3 DNA sequence: TGTGCCAGCGGAACGACAGGGGCGACCACCGGGGAGCTGTTTTTT. As protein: CASGTTGATTGELFF.

The V and J genes are TRBV21-1 and TRBJ1-1; TRBD1, the table's D call, was not compared with the DNA. TRBV21-1 is designated a pseudogene. This CDR3 is built from 21 residues. CDR3 sequence (DNA): TGTGCCAGCAGCAAAGACCGGGACAGGGGCTCCAAATGGAATATGAACACTGAAGCTTTCTTT. Translation gives CASSKDRDRGSKWNMNTEAFF.

This clone came up once. V and J are TRBV5-1 and TRBJ1-3, with TRBD1 identical over 7 bases. This CDR3 has 16 residues. Germline values: CDR1 SGHRS, CDR2 YFSETQ. Trimming at V came to 0 bases and at J to 0 bases, leaving 3 bases not matched to a gene. CDR3 protein: CASSLAGQSSGNTIYF. CDR3 DNA: TGCGCCAGCAGCTTGGCGGGACAGAGCTCTGGAAACACCATATATTTT.

This chain uses TRBV19 with TRBJ2-7; D is possibly TRBD2 (6 bases). V lost 8 bases, J lost 2 bases, and 13 bases lay in between. The germline V gene has CDR1 LNHDA and CDR2 SQIVND (reference sequence). This CDR3 region has 13 residues. The CDR3 region is CASRGLQPYEQYF. In nucleotides, the CDR3 is TGTGCCAGTCGGGGACTCCAGCCCTACGAGCAGTACTTC.

In DNA form, the CDR3 reads TGCGCCAGCAGCTCCACCCCGTGGGGTAGGGGAACTGAAGCTTTCTTT. This gives the protein CASSSTPWGRGTEAFF. The rearrangement links TRBV5-1 to TRBJ1-1; D is possibly TRBD1 (5 bases). There are 16 residues in the CDR3. Germline values: CDR1 SGHRS, CDR2 YFSETQ. V was clipped by 3 bases and J by 5 bases, with 20 bases between them.

V is TRBV24-1 and J is TRBJ2-1; 10 positions match TRBD2. CDR3 size: 16 residues. V gave up 0 bases and J gave up 9 bases; unmatched junction bases: 7. The germline CDR1 and CDR2 sequences are KGHDR and SFDVKD. For the CDR3, the DNA is TGTGCCACCAGTGATTTGGCGGCTAGCGGGAGTGGTGAGCAGTTCTTC. This sequence encodes CATSDLAASGSGEQFF.

The V and J genes are TRBV10-3 and TRBJ2-7; the match to TRBD2 covers 10 bases. V was pared by 11 bases and J by 4 bases, with 11 bases of the junction left unmatched. The CDR3 consists of 14 residues. In germline, CDR1 is ENHRY, CDR2 SYGVKD. This CDR3 is CALIGSGRPYEQYV. The CDR3 DNA is TGTGCCCTAATAGGTAGCGGGAGGCCTTACGAGCAGTACGTC.

This rearrangement joins TRBV2 to TRBJ2-1, with 9 bases that match TRBD2. Per germline, CDR1 SNHLY and CDR2 FYNNEI. V dropped 1 base and J dropped 7; count of bases not matched to a gene: 5. This CDR3 is built from 15 residues. The CDR3, as DNA: TGTGCCAGCAGTGAAGGCGGGAGGGCCCTTAATGAGCAGTTCTTC. It yields the protein CASSEGGRALNEQFF.

The chain links TRBV19 to TRBJ2-7, with TRBD2 identical over 9 bases. Per the germline V gene, CDR1 is LNHDA and CDR2 is SQIVND (reference sequence). The length of the CDR3 is 15 residues. After removal of 3 bases from V and 2 bases from J, the junction contained 5 bases not matched to a gene. Here the CDR3 DNA reads TGTGCCAGTAGTATCTCAGCGGGAGGACCCTACGAGCAGTACGTC. Its translation: CASSISAGGPYEQYV.

The V gene is TRBV7-9, the J gene TRBJ2-1, with a possible D match to TRBD1 (6 bases). The V end lost 3 bases, the J end lost 1 base, and 13 bases lay between the germline ends. This CDR3 spans 16 amino acids. CDR1 and CDR2 from the germline V gene are SEHNR and FQNEAQ (reference sequence). CDR3 amino acids: CASSLPKGESYNEQFF. CDR3 DNA: TGTGCCAGCAGCTTGCCGAAGGGGGAATCCTACAATGAGCAGTTCTTC. The complete variable domain, with remaining parts taken from reference TRBV7-9 and TRBJ2-1, reads DTGVSQNPRHKITKRGQNVTFRCDPISEHNRLYWYRQTLGQGPEFLTYFQNEAQLEKSRLLSDRFSAERPKGSFSTLEIQRTEQGDSAMYLCASSLPKGESYNEQFFGPGTRLTVL.

The V and J genes are TRBV5-3 and TRBJ1-1; D is unclear. TRBV5-3 is an open reading frame, and its role is uncertain. CDR3 size: 11 residues. The ends were cut back, 4 bases at V and 11 bases at J, with 12 bases in the middle. This chain's CDR3 is CARSAGGLAFF. The CDR3 DNA follows: TGTGCCAGAAGCGCGGGTGGGTTGGCTTTCTTT.

V is TRBV19 and J is TRBJ1-3; maybe TRBD1 (6 bases). The CDR3 covers 12 residues. V gave up 6 bases and J gave up 8 bases, with 11 bases separating them. Per the germline V gene, CDR1 is LNHDA and CDR2 is SQIVND (reference sequence). CDR3 sequence (DNA): TGTGCCAGTAGAGCACAGGGTGACACCATATATTTT. It codes for CASRAQGDTIYF.

V usage is TRBV5-1 and J usage is TRBJ2-7, with D perhaps matching TRBD1 (6 bases). Trimming took 2 bases from V and 3 from J, leaving 9 bases between them. The CDR3 contains 13 residues. Germline loops: CDR1 SGHRS, CDR2 YFSETQ. For the CDR3, the DNA is TGCGCCAGCAGCTTAACAGGGAGCTACGAGCAGTACTTC. The encoded protein is CASSLTGSYEQYF.

This chain uses TRBV19 with TRBJ2-1; TRBD1 aligns across 9 bases. Per germline, CDR1 LNHDA and CDR2 SQIVND (reference sequence). CDR3 size: 16 residues. The V gene end was trimmed by 4 bases and the J gene end by 4 bases; junction bases not matched to a gene: 8. CDR3 coding DNA: TGTGCCAGTAGTACCCGGACAGGGGCCTTTTACAATGAGCAGTTCTTC. Translation: CASSTRTGAFYNEQFF.

V is TRBV12-3 or TRBV12-4 and J is TRBJ2-5; D is uncertain. Between the trimmed V and J ends, which lost 3 bases and 1 base, there was a span of 6 bases. CDR3 length: 13 residues. The CDR3: CASSLNGQETQYF. In nucleotides, the CDR3 is TGTGCCAGCAGTTTGAACGGCCAAGAGACCCAGTACTTC.

This chain joins TRBV13 and TRBJ1-1; D not resolved. CDR1 and CDR2 (germline): PRHDT, FYEKMQ (reference sequence). CDR3 size: 14 residues. V lost 4 bases and J 7 bases, leaving 16 bases between the germline ends. The CDR3 spells CASSSPPRTYEAFF. The CDR3 DNA sequence: TGTGCCAGCAGCTCCCCCCCCCGAACATATGAAGCTTTCTTT.

V usage is TRBV23-1 and J usage is TRBJ1-4; D not resolved. TRBV23-1 is filed as an ORF, its function uncertain. The CDR3 runs 21 residues. Trimming removed 2 bases from V and 8 bases from J, with 33 bases in between. The CDR3 region is CASSQVKIPGTRSPAGEKLFF. Written as DNA, the CDR3 is TGCGCCAGCAGTCAAGTAAAAATACCGGGAACCAGGAGCCCCGCTGGGGAAAAACTGTTTTTT.

The J gene is TRBJ2-1, the V gene TRBV20-1; TRBD2 is a possible D gene (5 bases). CDR1 and CDR2 from the germline V gene are DFQATT and SNEGSKA (reference sequence). Trimming removed 3 bases from V and 3 bases from J, with 9 bases in between. The CDR3 runs 13 residues. As DNA, the CDR3 is TGCAGTGCTAGTCGACGGGGCTACAATGAGCAGTTCTTC. This sequence encodes CSASRRGYNEQFF.

The V call is TRBV18, the J call TRBJ2-1; possible D gene TRBD1, 6 bases. This CDR3 region has 15 residues. Germline V gene lookup returns CDR1 KGHSH and CDR2 LQKENI. Trimming pared 3 bases from V and 2 bases from J, leaving 11 bases between. This CDR3 is CASSPGTPTYNEQFF. CDR3 in DNA: TGTGCCAGCTCACCCGGGACACCCACCTACAATGAGCAGTTCTTC.

CDR3 coding DNA: TGTGCCAGCAGCCCTCCCGGGCAGGGGGCATCTAATGAAAAACTGTTTTTT. It yields the protein CASSPPGQGASNEKLFF. V is TRBV21-1 and J is TRBJ1-4; the D call of TRBD1 is as the table states it, not checked on the DNA. TRBV21-1 is described as a pseudogene. The CDR3 is 17 amino acids.

This sequence joins TRBV27 and TRBJ2-1; D gene uncertain. The germline V gene has CDR1 MNHEY and CDR2 SMNVEV (reference sequence). The CDR3 length is 14 residues. V lost 0 bases and J 6 bases, leaving 9 bases between the germline ends. The CDR3 protein is CASSLSNSGNEQFF. The CDR3 nucleotides are TGTGCCAGCAGTTTATCTAACAGTGGCAATGAGCAGTTCTTC.

V is TRBV10-3 and J is TRBJ1-1; D is uncertain. Germline V gene data show CDR1 as ENHRY and CDR2 as SYGVKD. V lost 2 bases, J lost 4 bases, and 14 bases lay in between. The CDR3 spans 15 residues. CDR3 in DNA: TGTGCCATCAGTGAGGGGGAGAGGGCGGGCACTGAAGCTTTCTTT. Translated: CAISEGERAGTEAFF.

This chain joins TRBV6-6 and TRBJ1-4, with 8 bases aligning to TRBD1. The V gene's germline CDR1 is MNHNY and CDR2 SVGAGI (reference sequence). The CDR3 totals 15 residues. With 7 bases clipped from V and 4 bases from J, the junction kept 8 bases outside the gene matches. CDR3 in amino acids: CASTTTDRGNEKLFF. As DNA, the CDR3 is TGTGCCAGCACCACCACCGACAGGGGTAATGAAAAACTGTTTTTT.

The J gene is TRBJ2-3, the V gene TRBV5-6, with D perhaps matching TRBD2 (6 bases). Trimming took off 2 bases at V and 2 bases at J, with 18 bases between the two ends. Germline V lookup: CDR1 SGHDT, CDR2 YYEEEE. CDR3 length: 17 amino acids. CDR3 in amino acids: CASSFAGTGTDTDTQYF. The DNA of the CDR3 is TGTGCCAGCAGCTTCGCCGGGACTGGAACCGACACAGATACGCAGTATTTT.